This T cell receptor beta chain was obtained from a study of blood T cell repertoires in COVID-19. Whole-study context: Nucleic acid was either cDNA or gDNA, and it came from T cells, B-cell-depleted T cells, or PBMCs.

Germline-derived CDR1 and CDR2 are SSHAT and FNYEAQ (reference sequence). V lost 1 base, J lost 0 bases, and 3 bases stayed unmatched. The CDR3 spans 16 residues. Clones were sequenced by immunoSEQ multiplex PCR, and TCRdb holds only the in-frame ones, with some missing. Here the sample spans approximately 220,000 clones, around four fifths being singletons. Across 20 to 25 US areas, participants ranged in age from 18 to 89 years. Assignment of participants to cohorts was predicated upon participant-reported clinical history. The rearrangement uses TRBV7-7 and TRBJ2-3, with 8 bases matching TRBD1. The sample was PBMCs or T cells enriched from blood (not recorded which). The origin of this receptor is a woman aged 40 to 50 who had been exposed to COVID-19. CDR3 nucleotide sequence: TGTGCCAGCAGCTTAGGGACAGGGTCAAGCACAGATACGCAGTATTTT. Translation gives CASSLGTGSSTDTQYF.